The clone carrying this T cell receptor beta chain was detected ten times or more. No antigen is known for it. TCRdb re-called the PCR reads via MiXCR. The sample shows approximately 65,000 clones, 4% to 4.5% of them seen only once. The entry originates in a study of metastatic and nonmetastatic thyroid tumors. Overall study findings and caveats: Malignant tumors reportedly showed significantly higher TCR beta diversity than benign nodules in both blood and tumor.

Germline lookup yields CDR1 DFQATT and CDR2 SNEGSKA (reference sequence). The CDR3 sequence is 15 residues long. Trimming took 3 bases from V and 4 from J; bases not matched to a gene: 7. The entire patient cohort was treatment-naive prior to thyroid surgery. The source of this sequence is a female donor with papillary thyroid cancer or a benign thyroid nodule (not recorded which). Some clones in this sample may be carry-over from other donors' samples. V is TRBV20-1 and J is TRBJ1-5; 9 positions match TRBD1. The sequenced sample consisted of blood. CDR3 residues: CSASAEDRGNQPQHF. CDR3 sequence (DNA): TGCAGTGCTAGCGCCGAGGACAGGGGAAATCAGCCCCAGCATTTT.